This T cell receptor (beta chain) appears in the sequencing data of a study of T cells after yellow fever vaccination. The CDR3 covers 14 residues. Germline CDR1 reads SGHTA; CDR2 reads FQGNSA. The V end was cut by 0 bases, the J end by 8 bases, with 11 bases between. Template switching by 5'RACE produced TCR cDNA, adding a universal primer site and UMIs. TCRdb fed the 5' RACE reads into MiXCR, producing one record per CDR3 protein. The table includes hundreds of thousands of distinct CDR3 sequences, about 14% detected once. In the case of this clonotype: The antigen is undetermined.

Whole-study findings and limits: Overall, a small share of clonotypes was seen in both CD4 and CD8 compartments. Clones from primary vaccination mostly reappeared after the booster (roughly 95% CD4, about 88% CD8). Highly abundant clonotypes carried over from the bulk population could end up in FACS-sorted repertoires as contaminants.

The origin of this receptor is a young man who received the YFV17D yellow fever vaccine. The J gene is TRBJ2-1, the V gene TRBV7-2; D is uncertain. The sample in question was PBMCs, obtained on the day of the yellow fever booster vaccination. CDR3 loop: CASSLAWLLDEQFF. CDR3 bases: TGTGCCAGCAGCTTAGCTTGGCTTCTGGATGAGCAGTTCTTC.